The entry below describes one TCR beta chain. Antigen unknown. This may be a read error: a much more frequent sequence differs by one nucleotide. The sample comes from a study of molecular identifiers for immune sequencing clone quantification. Turning to the study itself: RNA, taken in replicates from around 20,000 or 100,000 naive CD8 cells, was split five ways, with four sequenced. Overall study findings and caveats: In naive cells, under 1% of molecules belonged to clones above 20 RNA copies, against over 97% in effector cells.

This CDR3 is built from 13 residues. V lost 11 bases to trimming and J lost 8 bases, with 20 bases between them. Listed TCR primers and previously described methods were used for bulk TCR libraries. TCRdb fed the PCR reads into MiXCR, producing one record per CDR3 protein. Seen here are approximately 550,000 distinct CDR3 sequences, approximately 25% observed once, and the top ten hold 0.7% to 0.9%. The rearrangement joins TRBV12-3 or TRBV12-4 to TRBJ2-3; D is ambiguous. Specimen: naive CD8+ T cells from blood, with Jurkat cell RNA spiked in. Described subset: FACS-sorted CD8+CD4-CCR7+CD45RA+ naive T cells. This TCR came from a human donor in good health. Some libraries in this study had Jurkat cell RNA spiked in. The CDR3 region has the DNA TGTGCCGGCGTAGAGGACCGCCTGGGTACGCAGTATTTT. The encoded protein is CAGVEDRLGTQYF.